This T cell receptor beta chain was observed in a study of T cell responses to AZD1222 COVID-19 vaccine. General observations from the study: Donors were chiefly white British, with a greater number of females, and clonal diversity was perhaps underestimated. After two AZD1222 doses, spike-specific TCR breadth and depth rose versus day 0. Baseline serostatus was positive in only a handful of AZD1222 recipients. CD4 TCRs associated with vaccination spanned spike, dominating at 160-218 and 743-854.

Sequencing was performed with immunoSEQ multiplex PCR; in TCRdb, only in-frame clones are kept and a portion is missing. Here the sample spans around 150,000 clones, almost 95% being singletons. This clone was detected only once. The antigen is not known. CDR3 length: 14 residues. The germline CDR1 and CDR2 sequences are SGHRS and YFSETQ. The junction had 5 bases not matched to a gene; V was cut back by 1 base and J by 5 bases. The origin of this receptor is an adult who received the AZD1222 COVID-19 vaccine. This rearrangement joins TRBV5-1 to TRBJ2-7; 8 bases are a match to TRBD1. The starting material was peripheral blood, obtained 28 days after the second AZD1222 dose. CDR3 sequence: CASSLTPGGHEQYF. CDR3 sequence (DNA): TGCGCCAGCAGCTTGACCCCAGGGGGCCACGAGCAGTACTTC.